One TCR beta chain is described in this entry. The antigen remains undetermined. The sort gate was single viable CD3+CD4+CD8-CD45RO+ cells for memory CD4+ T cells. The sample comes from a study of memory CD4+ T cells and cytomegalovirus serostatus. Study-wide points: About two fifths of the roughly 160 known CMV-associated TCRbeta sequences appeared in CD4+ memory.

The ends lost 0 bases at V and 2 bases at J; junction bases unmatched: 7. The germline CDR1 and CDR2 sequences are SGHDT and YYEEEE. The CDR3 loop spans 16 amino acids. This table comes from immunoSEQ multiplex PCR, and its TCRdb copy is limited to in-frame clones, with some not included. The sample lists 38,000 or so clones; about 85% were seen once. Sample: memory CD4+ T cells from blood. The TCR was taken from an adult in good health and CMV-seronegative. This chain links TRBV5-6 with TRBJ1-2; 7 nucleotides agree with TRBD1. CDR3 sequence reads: CASSLGFLTGNYGYTF. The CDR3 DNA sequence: TGTGCCAGCAGCTTGGGTTTTCTGACAGGGAACTATGGCTACACCTTC.